A single sample is the source of the 20 T cell receptor beta chains below, sequenced in a study of identical twins. TCRdb called the 5' RACE reads again in MiXCR, with one record for every CDR3 protein. The data show about 520,000 distinct CDR3 sequences, approximately 22% seen once. The sample also formed part of further work on T cells expressing NK-cell markers.

The sequenced sample was CD4+ T cells sorted from blood. These receptors originate from a woman younger than 35 in good health.

The rearrangement uses TRBV7-2 and TRBJ1-1; D unclear. In germline, CDR1 is SGHTA, CDR2 FQGNSA. Trimming cost V 2 bases and J 5 bases, with 12 bases left between them. This CDR3 has 14 residues. The DNA for the CDR3 is TGTGCCAGCAGCTTAAAGGCAGGAGGGACTGAAGCTTTCTTT. Translating it yields CASSLKAGGTEAFF.

The V and J genes are TRBV12-3 or TRBV12-4 and TRBJ2-3; the D gene could be TRBD1 or TRBD2 (7 bases each). V gave up 2 bases and J gave up 6 bases, with 15 bases separating them. The length of the CDR3 is 15 residues. The CDR3 sequence is CASSLMAGGEDTQYF. For the CDR3, the DNA is TGTGCCAGCAGTTTAATGGCAGGGGGGGAGGATACGCAGTATTTT.

The chain combines TRBV20-1 with TRBJ2-5; D is unresolved. The CDR3 runs 13 residues. Trimming removed 4 bases at V and 4 bases at J, with 13 bases between. Germline V gene lookup returns CDR1 DFQATT and CDR2 SNEGSKA (reference sequence). The CDR3 here is CSATATLRETQYF. As DNA, the CDR3 is TGCAGTGCTACAGCCACCCTACGAGAGACCCAGTACTTC.

A few counts support this clonotype. V is TRBV5-6 and J is TRBJ2-3, with unresolved D. V gave up 5 bases and J gave up 0 bases, with 7 bases separating them. Germline CDR1 SGHDT, CDR2 YYEEEE. CDR3 length: 13 amino acids. The CDR3 spells CASRVTSTDTQYF. The CDR3 DNA follows: TGTGCCAGCAGAGTTACTAGCACAGATACGCAGTATTTT.

Written as DNA, the CDR3 is TGTGCCAGCAGCCAAGGAGTAGGGACAGGAGGGGACAATGAGCAGTTCTTC. This encodes CASSQGVGTGGDNEQFF. The chain couples TRBV3-1 to TRBJ2-1; 8 bases are a match to TRBD1. Looked up from germline, CDR1 is LGHDT and CDR2 is YNNKEL (reference sequence). The CDR3 is 17 amino acids. V trimming: 1 base; J trimming: 5 bases; junction bases outside the gene matches: 10.

This clonotype showed up just a few times. The V gene is TRBV7-9, the J gene TRBJ2-5; 8 bases map to TRBD1. V was clipped by 3 bases and J by 5 bases; unmatched bases: 11. The CDR3 sequence is 16 residues long. Germline loops: CDR1 SEHNR, CDR2 FQNEAQ (reference sequence). This CDR3 is CASSFPRAGGAETQYF. The CDR3 DNA reads TGTGCCAGCAGCTTTCCCCGTGCAGGGGGCGCCGAGACCCAGTACTTC.

This clonotype appeared many times. This chain joins TRBV7-8 and TRBJ2-5, with 14 bases lining up with TRBD2. J gave up 5 bases and V 5 bases, and 7 bases lay outside the gene matches. There are 16 residues in the CDR3. CDR1 and CDR2 (germline): SGHVS, FQNEAQ. Written as DNA, the CDR3 is TGTGCCAGCAGCGGCCCGGGACTAGCGGGAGTGGAGACCCAGTACTTC. It encodes CASSGPGLAGVETQYF.

This clonotype was observed at least ten times. The rearrangement joins TRBV27 to TRBJ1-1; D perhaps matches TRBD1 (6 bases). V lost 5 bases to trimming and J lost 11 bases, with 18 bases between them. The CDR3 extends over 13 amino acids. In germline, CDR1 is MNHEY, CDR2 SMNVEV (reference sequence). CDR3 amino acids: CASSTQGSTKAFF. The CDR3 bases are TGTGCCAGCAGTACACAGGGTTCAACGAAGGCTTTCTTT.

This clonotype was seen at least ten times. This chain connects TRBV11-2 to TRBJ1-1, with no clear D. Between the trimmed V and J ends, which lost 0 bases and 5 bases, there was a span of 7 bases. CDR1 SGHAT and CDR2 FQNNGV come from the germline V gene. The CDR3 contains 13 residues. The chain's CDR3 is CASSLEGSTEAFF. The CDR3 DNA sequence: TGTGCCAGCAGCTTAGAAGGGTCAACTGAAGCTTTCTTT.

Many counts were recorded for this clonotype. The chain is built from TRBV12-3 or TRBV12-4 and TRBJ2-1; D remains unclear. The germline V and J ends were trimmed by 5 bases and 2 bases, with 7 bases remaining between them. The CDR3 spans 13 residues. CDR3 loop: CASSPGAYNEQFF. The CDR3 DNA follows: TGTGCCAGCAGTCCGGGCGCCTACAATGAGCAGTTCTTC.

The chain has TRBV25-1 and TRBJ2-7; D is ambiguous. The germline V gene has CDR1 MGHDK and CDR2 SYGVNS. This CDR3 has 15 residues. Trimming stripped 2 bases from V and 3 bases from J, with 14 bases between. CDR3: CASSETVLGGYEQYF. CDR3 DNA sequence: TGTGCCAGCAGTGAAACCGTGTTGGGTGGCTACGAGCAGTACTTC.

The chain couples TRBV20-1 to TRBJ1-5; 7 nucleotides agree with TRBD1. Germline-derived CDR1 and CDR2 are DFQATT and SNEGSKA (reference sequence). The CDR3 consists of 15 residues. Losses at the gene ends were 1 base for V and 1 base for J; bases not matched to a gene: 4. The DNA for the CDR3 is TGCAGTGCTAGAGGTGACAGGGTGAGCAATCAGCCCCAGCATTTT. This codes for CSARGDRVSNQPQHF.

This clonotype has a handful of counts. The chain has TRBV18 and TRBJ2-5; TRBD1 matches 7 bases. The CDR3 extends over 13 amino acids. Per germline, CDR1 KGHSH and CDR2 LQKENI. J was trimmed by 3 bases and V by 5 bases; bases with no gene match: 3. The CDR3 sequence is CASSEDREETQYF. The CDR3, as DNA: TGTGCCAGCTCAGAAGACAGGGAAGAGACCCAGTACTTC.

The J gene is TRBJ1-2, the V gene TRBV20-1; D gene ambiguous. V lost 4 bases to trimming and J lost 6 bases, with 9 bases between them. Germline CDR1 and CDR2: DFQATT and SNEGSKA (reference sequence). This CDR3 spans 11 amino acids. In nucleotides, the CDR3 is TGCAGTGCTAATAAAGGGCATGGCTACACCTTC. Translating gives CSANKGHGYTF.

This chain uses TRBV18 with TRBJ1-6; TRBD1 aligns across 7 bases. This CDR3 comprises 14 residues. The V gene's germline CDR1 is KGHSH and CDR2 LQKENI. Germline trimming cut 3 bases from V and 7 bases from J; bases unmatched to any gene: 3. The chain's CDR3 is CASSPGQRNSPLHF. In DNA, the CDR3 is TGTGCCAGCTCACCGGGACAGAGAAATTCACCCCTCCACTTT.

V and J are TRBV9 and TRBJ2-5, with D possibly TRBD1 on 6 matching bases. CDR1 SGDLS and CDR2 YYNGEE come from the germline V gene. This CDR3 region has 15 residues. V was trimmed by 0 bases and J by 5 bases, leaving 14 bases between them. CDR3 bases: TGTGCCAGCAGCGTAGACCCCGCTAGGGGGGAGACCCAGTACTTC. Its translation is CASSVDPARGETQYF.

The chain combines TRBV29-1 with TRBJ2-1; 8 bases are shared with TRBD1. J gave up 2 bases and V 0 bases, and 6 bases lay outside the gene matches. Looked up from germline, CDR1 is SQVTM and CDR2 is ANQGSEA. CDR3 length: 16 residues. Here the CDR3 reads CSVEDPGQGTYNEQFF. The CDR3 bases are TGCAGCGTTGAAGACCCCGGACAGGGAACCTACAATGAGCAGTTCTTC.

J is TRBJ1-2 and V is TRBV2, with D uncertain. The length of the CDR3 is 11 residues. The germline V gene has CDR1 SNHLY and CDR2 FYNNEI. With 5 bases removed from V and 10 bases from J, the gap between germline ends came to 11 bases. DNA for the CDR3: TGTGCCAGCAGTAAGGAGCGAATCTACACCTTC. It specifies CASSKERIYTF.

V is TRBV15 and J is TRBJ2-7; D tentatively fits TRBD1 or TRBD2 (5 bases each). The CDR3 extends over 15 amino acids. V was clipped by 0 bases and J by 6 bases, with 15 bases between them. Germline V CDR1 and CDR2: LNHNV, YYDKDF (reference sequence). CDR3 sequence (DNA): TGTGCCACCAGCAGAGATTTAGGGGTAGAGGGCGAGCAGTACTTC. As protein: CATSRDLGVEGEQYF.

The J gene is TRBJ1-2, the V gene TRBV20-1, with D possibly being TRBD1 (5 bases). Per the germline V gene, CDR1 is DFQATT and CDR2 is SNEGSKA (reference sequence). The CDR3 is made up of 14 amino acids. This CDR3 reads CRPGTSEANYGYTF. CDR3 bases: TGCAGACCTGGGACGTCGGAAGCTAACTATGGCTACACCTTC.